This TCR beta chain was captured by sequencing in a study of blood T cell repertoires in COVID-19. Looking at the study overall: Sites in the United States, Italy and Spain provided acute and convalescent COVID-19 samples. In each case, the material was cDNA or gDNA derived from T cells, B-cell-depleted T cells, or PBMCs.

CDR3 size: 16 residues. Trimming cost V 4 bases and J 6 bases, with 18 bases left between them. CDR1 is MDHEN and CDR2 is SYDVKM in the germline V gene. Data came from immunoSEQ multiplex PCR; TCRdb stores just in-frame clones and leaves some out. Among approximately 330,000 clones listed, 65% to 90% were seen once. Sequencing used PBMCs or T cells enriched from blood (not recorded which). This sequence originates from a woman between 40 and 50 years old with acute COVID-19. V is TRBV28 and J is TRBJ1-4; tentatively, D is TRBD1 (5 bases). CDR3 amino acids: CASSSRVGGVDEKLFF. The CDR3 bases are TGTGCCAGCAGTTCTAGGGTCGGGGGGGTGGATGAAAAACTGTTTTTT.